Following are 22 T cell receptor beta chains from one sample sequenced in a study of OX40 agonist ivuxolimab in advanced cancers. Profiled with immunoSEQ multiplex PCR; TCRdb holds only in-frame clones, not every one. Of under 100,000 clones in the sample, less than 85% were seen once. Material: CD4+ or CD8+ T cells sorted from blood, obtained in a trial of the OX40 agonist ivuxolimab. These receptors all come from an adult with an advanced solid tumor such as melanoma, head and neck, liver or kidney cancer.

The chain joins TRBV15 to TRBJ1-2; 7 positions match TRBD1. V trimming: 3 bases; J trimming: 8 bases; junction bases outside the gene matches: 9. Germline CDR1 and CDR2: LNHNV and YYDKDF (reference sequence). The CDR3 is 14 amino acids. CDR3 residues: CATSRDRRSWGYTF. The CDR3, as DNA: TGTGCCACCAGCAGGGACAGGCGATCTTGGGGCTACACCTTC.

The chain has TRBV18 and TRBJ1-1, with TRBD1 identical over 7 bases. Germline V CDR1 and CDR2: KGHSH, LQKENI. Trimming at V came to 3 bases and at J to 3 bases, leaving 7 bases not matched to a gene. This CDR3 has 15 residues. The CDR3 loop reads CASSPYSGQDTEAFF. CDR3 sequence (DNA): TGTGCCAGCTCACCCTACTCAGGACAGGACACTGAAGCTTTCTTT.

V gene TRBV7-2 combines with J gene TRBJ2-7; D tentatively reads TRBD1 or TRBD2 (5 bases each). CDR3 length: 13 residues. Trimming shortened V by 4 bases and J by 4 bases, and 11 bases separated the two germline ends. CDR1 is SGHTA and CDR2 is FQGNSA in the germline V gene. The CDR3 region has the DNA TGTGCCAGCAGCTCCGGCTGGGGGTACGAGCAGTACTTC. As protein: CASSSGWGYEQYF.

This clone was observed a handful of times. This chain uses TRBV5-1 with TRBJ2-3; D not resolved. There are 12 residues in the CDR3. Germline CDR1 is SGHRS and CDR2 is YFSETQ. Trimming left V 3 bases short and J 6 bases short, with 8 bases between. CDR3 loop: CASSSTLDTQYF. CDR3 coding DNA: TGCGCCAGCAGCTCAACATTGGATACGCAGTATTTT.

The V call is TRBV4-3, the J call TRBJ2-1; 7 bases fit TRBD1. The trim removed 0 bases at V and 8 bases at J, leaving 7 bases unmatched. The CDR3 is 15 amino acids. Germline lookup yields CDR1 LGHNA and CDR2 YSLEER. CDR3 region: CASSQDTGEWDEQFF. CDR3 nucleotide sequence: TGCGCCAGCAGCCAAGATACAGGGGAGTGGGATGAGCAGTTCTTC.

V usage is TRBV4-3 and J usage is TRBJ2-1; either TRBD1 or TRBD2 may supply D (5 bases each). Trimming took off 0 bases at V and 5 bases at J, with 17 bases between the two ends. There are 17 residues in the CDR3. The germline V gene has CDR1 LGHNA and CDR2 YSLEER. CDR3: CASSQDPGTWLNNEQFF. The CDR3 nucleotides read TGCGCCAGCAGCCAAGATCCCGGGACCTGGCTAAACAATGAGCAGTTCTTC.

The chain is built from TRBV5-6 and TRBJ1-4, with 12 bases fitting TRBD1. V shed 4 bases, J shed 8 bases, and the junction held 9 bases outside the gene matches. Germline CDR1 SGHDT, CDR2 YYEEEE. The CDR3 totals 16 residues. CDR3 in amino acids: CASSEGQGAPWEKLFF. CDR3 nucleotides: TGTGCCAGCAGCGAGGGACAGGGGGCGCCTTGGGAAAAACTGTTTTTT.

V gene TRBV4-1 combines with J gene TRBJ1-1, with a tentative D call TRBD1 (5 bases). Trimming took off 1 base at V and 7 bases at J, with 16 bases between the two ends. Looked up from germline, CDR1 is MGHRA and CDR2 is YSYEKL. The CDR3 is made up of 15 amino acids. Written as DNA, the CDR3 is TGCGCCAGCAGCCAAGTAATACTAACGGGACGTGAAGCTTTCTTT. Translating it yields CASSQVILTGREAFF.

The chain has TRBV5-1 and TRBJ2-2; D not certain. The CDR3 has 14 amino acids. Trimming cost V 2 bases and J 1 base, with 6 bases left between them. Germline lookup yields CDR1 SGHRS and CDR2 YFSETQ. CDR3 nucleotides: TGCGCCAGCAGCTTTCCCGGGAACACCGGGGAGCTGTTTTTT. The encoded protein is CASSFPGNTGELFF.

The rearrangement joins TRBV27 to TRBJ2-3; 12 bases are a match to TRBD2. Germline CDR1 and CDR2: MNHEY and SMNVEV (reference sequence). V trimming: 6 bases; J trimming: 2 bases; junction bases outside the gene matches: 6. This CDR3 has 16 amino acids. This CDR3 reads CASSSGLAGSTDTQYF. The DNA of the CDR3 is TGTGCCAGCAGCTCTGGACTAGCGGGGTCCACAGATACGCAGTATTTT.

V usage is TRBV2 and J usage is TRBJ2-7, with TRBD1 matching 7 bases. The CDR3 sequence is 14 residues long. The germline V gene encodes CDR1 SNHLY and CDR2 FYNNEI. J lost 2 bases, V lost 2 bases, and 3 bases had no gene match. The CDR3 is CASSERGQTYEQYF. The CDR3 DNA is TGTGCCAGCAGTGAAAGGGGGCAGACCTACGAGCAGTACTTC.

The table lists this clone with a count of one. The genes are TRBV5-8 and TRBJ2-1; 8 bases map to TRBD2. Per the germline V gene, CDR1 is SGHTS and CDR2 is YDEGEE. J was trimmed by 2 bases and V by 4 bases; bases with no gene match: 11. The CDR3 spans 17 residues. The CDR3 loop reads CASSPGVAGWPYNEQFF. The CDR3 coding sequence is TGTGCCAGCAGCCCCGGAGTAGCGGGGTGGCCCTACAATGAGCAGTTCTTC.

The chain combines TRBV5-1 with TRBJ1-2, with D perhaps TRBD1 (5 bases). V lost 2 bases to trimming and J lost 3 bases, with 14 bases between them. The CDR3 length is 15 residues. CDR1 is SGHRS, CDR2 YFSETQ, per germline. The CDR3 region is CASSFGQTADYGYTF. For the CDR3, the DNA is TGCGCCAGCAGCTTCGGTCAGACAGCTGACTATGGCTACACCTTC.

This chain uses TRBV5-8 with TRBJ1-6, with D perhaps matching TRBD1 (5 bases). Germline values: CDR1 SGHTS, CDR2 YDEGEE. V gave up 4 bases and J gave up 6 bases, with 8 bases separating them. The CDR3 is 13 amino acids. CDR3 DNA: TGTGCCAGCAGCAGGGACCGTAATTCACCCCTCCACTTT. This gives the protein CASSRDRNSPLHF.

This CDR3 is CASSGNRLLREQYF. The CDR3 region has the DNA TGTGCCAGCAGCGGCAACAGGTTGCTACGAGAGCAGTACTTC. The chain carries TRBV5-8 and TRBJ2-7; TRBD1 is a possible D gene (5 bases). Germline CDR1 and CDR2: SGHTS and YDEGEE. This CDR3 region has 14 residues. V dropped 4 bases and J dropped 7 bases, with 18 bases sitting between them.

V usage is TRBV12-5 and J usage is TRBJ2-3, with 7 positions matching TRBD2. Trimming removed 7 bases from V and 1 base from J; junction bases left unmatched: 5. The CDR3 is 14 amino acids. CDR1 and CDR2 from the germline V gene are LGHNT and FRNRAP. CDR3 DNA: TGTGCTAGTGAGCGGGGCCTCGGCACAGATACGCAGTATTTT. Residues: CASERGLGTDTQYF.

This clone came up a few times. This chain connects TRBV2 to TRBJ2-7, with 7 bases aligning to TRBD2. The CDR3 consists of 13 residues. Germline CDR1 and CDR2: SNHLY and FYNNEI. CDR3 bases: TGTGCTAGCGAGAGGGGACGGGAGGTCCAGCAGTACTTC. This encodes CASERGREVQQYF.

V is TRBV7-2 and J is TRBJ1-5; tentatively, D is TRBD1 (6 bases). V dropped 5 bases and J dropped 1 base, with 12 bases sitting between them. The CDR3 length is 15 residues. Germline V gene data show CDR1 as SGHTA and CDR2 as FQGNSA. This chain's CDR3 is CASSPAGASNQPQHF. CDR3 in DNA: TGTGCCAGCAGCCCGGCGGGGGCGAGCAATCAGCCCCAGCATTTT.

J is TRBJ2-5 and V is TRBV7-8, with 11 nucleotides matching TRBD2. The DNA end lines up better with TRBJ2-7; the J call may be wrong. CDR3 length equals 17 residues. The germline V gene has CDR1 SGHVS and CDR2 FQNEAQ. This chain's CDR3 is CASSSLAGGPSSDEQYF. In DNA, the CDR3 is TGTGCCAGCAGCTCCCTAGCGGGAGGCCCTTCATCGGACGAGCAGTACTTC.

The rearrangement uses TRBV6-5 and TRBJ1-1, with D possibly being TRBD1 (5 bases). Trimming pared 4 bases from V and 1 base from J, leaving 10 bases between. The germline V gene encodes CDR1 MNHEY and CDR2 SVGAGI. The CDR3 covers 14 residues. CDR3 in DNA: TGTGCCAGCAGTTCACGGACACCGAACACTGAAGCTTTCTTT. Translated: CASSSRTPNTEAFF.

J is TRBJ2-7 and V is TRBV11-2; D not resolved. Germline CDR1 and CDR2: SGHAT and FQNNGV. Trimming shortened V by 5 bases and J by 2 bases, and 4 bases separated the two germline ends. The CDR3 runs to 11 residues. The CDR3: CASSTAYEQYF. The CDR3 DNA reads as TGTGCCAGCAGCACCGCCTACGAGCAGTACTTC.

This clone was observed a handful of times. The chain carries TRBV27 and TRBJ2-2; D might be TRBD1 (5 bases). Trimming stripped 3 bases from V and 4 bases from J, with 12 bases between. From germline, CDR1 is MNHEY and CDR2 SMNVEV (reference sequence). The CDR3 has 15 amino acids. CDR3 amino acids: CASSLGIGATGELFF. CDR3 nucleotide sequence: TGTGCCAGCAGTTTGGGAATAGGGGCCACCGGGGAGCTGTTTTTT.